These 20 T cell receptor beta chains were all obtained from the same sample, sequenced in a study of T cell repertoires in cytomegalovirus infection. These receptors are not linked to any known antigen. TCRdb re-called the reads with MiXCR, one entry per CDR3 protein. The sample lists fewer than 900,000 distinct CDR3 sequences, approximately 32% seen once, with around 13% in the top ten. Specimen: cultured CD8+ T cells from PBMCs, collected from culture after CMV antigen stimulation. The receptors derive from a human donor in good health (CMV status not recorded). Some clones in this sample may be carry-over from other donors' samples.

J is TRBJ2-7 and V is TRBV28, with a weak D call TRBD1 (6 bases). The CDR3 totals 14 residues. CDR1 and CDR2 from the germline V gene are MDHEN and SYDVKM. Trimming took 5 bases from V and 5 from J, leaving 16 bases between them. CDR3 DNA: TGTGCCAGCAGTCCTAACAGGGTTCGCCACGAGCAGTACGTC. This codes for CASSPNRVRHEQYV.

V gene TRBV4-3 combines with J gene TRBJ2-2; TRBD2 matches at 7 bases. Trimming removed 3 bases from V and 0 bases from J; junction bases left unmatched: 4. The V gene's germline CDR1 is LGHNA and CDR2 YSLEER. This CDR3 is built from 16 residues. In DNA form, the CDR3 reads TGCGCCAGCAGCCATGTAGCGGGTCCGAACACCGGGGAGCTGTTTTTT. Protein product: CASSHVAGPNTGELFF.

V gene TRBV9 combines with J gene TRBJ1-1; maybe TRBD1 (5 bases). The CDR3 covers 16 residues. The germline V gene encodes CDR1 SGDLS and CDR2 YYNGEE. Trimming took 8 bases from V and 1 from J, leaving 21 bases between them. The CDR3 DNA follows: TGTGCCAGTGGGATCCCAACCAGGGATTGGAACACTGAAGCTTTCTTT. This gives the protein CASGIPTRDWNTEAFF.

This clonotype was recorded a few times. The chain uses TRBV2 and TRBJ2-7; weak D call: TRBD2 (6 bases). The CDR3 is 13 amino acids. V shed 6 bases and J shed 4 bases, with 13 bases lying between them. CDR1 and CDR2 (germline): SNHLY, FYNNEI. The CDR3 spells CASRGREDYEQYF. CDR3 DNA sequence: TGTGCCAGCAGAGGCAGGGAGGATTACGAGCAGTACTTC.

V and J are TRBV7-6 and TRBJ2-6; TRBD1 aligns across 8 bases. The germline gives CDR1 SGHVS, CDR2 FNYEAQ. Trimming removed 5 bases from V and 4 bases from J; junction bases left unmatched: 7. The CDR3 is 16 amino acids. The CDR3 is CASSDWTGTGANVLTF. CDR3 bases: TGTGCCAGCAGCGACTGGACAGGGACCGGGGCCAACGTCCTGACTTTC.

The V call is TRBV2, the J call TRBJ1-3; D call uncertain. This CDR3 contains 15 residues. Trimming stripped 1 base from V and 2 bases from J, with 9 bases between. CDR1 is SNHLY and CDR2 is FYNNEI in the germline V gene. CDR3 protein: CASSEGAGAGNTIYF. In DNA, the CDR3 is TGTGCCAGCAGTGAAGGAGCGGGCGCTGGAAACACCATATATTTT.

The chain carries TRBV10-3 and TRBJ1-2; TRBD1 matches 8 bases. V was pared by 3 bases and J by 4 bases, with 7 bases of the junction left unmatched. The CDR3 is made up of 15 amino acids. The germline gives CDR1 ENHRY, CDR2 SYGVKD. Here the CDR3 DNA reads TGTGCCATCAGTGACTACCGGGACAGGTCCTATGGCTACACCTTC. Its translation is CAISDYRDRSYGYTF.

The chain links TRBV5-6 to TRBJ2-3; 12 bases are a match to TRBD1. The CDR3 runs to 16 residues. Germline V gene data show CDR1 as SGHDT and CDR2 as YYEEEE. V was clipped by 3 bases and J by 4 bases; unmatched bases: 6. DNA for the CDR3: TGTGCCAGCAGCTGGGGGACAGGGGGCGGCCCAGATACGCAGTATTTT. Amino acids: CASSWGTGGGPDTQYF.

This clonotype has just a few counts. The CDR3 here is CASSLTSGSYEQYF. CDR3 DNA: TGTGCCAGCAGTTTAACTAGCGGGTCCTACGAGCAGTACTTC. The rearrangement uses TRBV27 and TRBJ2-7, with 9 positions matching TRBD2. The V gene end was trimmed by 2 bases and the J gene end by 1 base; junction bases not matched to a gene: 0. The V gene's germline CDR1 is MNHEY and CDR2 SMNVEV (reference sequence). The CDR3 runs to 14 residues.

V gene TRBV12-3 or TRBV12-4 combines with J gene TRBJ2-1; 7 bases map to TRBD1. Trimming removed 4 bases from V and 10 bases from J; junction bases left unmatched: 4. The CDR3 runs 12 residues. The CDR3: CASSWTGLEQFF. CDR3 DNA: TGTGCCAGCAGTTGGACAGGCCTCGAGCAGTTCTTC.

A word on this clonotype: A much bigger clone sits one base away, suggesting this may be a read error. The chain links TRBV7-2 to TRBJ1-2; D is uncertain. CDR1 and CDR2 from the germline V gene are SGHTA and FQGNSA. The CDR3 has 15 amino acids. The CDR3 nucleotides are TGTGCCAGCAACTTATTAGAAACTCCTAACTATGGCTACACCTTC. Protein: CASNLLETPNYGYTF.

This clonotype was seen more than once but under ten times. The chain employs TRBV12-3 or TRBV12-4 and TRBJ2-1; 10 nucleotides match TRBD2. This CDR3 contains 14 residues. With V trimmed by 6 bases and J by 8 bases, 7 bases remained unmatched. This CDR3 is CASRAGGPRDEQFF. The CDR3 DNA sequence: TGTGCCAGCAGAGCGGGGGGGCCGAGGGATGAGCAGTTCTTC.

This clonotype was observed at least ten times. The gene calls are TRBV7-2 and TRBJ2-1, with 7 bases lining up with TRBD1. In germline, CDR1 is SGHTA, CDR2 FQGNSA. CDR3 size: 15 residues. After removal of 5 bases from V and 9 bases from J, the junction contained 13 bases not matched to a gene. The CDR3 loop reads CASSERGPPTIEQFF. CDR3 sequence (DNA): TGTGCCAGCAGCGAGAGGGGGCCACCTACAATTGAGCAGTTCTTC.

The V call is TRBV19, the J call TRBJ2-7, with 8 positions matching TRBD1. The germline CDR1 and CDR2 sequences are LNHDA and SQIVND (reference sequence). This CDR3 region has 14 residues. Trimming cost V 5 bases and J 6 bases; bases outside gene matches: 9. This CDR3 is CASSSGQGSIEQYF. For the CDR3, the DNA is TGTGCCAGTAGTTCCGGACAGGGATCTATCGAGCAGTACTTC.

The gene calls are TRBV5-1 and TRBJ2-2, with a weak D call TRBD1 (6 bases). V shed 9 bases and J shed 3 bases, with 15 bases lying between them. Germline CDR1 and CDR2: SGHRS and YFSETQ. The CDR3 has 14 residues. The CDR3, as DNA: TGCGCCACCGAGACAGGAGCGGACACCGGGGAGCTGTTTTTT. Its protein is CATETGADTGELFF.

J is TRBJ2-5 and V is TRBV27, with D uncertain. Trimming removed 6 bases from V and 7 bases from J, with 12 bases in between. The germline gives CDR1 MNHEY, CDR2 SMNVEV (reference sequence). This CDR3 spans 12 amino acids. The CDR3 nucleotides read TGTGCCAGCAGCCACCCGAGAGGGACCCAGTACTTC. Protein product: CASSHPRGTQYF.

The DNA for the CDR3 is TGTGCCAGCAGCCTAAACGGACAGTTCTTAACCTACGAGCAGTACTTC. Protein: CASSLNGQFLTYEQYF. The chain has TRBV13 and TRBJ2-7; D may be TRBD1 (6 bases). There are 16 residues in the CDR3. The ends were cut back, 5 bases at V and 2 bases at J, with 19 bases in the middle. CDR1 PRHDT and CDR2 FYEKMQ come from the germline V gene (reference sequence).

CDR3 sequence: CASSRIGGSTDTQYF. The CDR3 DNA reads as TGTGCCAGCAGCCGGATCGGGGGGAGCACAGATACGCAGTATTTT. This chain links TRBV7-6 with TRBJ2-3; 7 nucleotides line up with TRBD2. Germline values: CDR1 SGHVS, CDR2 FNYEAQ. V was pared by 5 bases and J by 0 bases, with 5 bases of the junction left unmatched. This CDR3 comprises 15 residues.

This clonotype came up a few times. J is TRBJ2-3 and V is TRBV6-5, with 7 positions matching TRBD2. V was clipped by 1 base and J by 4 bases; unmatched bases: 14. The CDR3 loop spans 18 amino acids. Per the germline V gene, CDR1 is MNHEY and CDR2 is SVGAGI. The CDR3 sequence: CASSYFDSGASEADTQYF. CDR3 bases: TGTGCCAGCAGTTACTTTGACAGCGGGGCGAGTGAGGCAGATACGCAGTATTTT.

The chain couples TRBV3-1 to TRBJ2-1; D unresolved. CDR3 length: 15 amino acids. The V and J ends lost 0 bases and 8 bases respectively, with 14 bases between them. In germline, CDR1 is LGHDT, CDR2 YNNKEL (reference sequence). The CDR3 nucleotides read TGTGCCAGCAGCCAAGATCATTATGTAGTCGATGAGCAGTTCTTC. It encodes CASSQDHYVVDEQFF.